The rows below give T cell receptor beta chains drawn from one sample of a study of CD8 T cells in Susac syndrome. MiXCR, run by TCRdb on the immunoSEQ multiplex PCR reads, gives a single entry per CDR3 protein. The sample yields approximately 170,000 distinct CDR3 sequences, just over 90% seen once. Sequencing used CD4+ T cells from PBMCs. These TCRs come from a human donor in good health. CDR3s include the opening cysteine and the closing phenylalanine or tryptophan. Fields, in order: V gene, CDR3 length, D gene, J gene, clone size, CDR3 protein, CDR3 DNA. The D gene is left open where the match is weak. Expanded clones are given a class, and other clones once, few, many or no size at all.

v_call: TRBV29-1; cdr3_length: 14; d_call: NA; j_call: TRBJ1-4; clone_size: NA; cdr3_aa: CSVEDRGANEKLFF; cdr3_nt: TGCAGCGTTGAAGACAGGGGAGCTAATGAAAAACTGTTTTTT
v_call: TRBV28; cdr3_length: 14; d_call: TRBD1; j_call: TRBJ2-7; clone_size: NA; cdr3_aa: CASSTYRGRNEQYF; cdr3_nt: TGTGCCAGCAGTACTTACAGGGGGCGAAACGAGCAGTACTTC
v_call: TRBV6-5; cdr3_length: 9; d_call: NA; j_call: TRBJ2-5; clone_size: NA; cdr3_aa: CASSETQYF; cdr3_nt: TGTGCCAGCTCCGAGACCCAGTACTTC
v_call: TRBV20-1; cdr3_length: 15; d_call: NA; j_call: TRBJ2-7; clone_size: once; cdr3_aa: CSARDQGVILYEQYF; cdr3_nt: TGCAGTGCTAGAGATCAGGGAGTTATACTCTACGAGCAGTACTTC
v_call: TRBV2; cdr3_length: 13; d_call: TRBD1; j_call: TRBJ2-7; clone_size: few; cdr3_aa: CATGQGVTYEQYF; cdr3_nt: TGTGCCACTGGACAGGGGGTTACCTACGAGCAGTACTTC
v_call: TRBV29-1; cdr3_length: 13; d_call: NA; j_call: TRBJ2-7; clone_size: NA; cdr3_aa: CSVERIVSYEQYF; cdr3_nt: TGCAGCGTTGAAAGGATCGTGTCCTACGAGCAGTACTTC
v_call: TRBV2; cdr3_length: 12; d_call: TRBD1; j_call: TRBJ2-3; clone_size: NA; cdr3_aa: CASGQATDTQYF; cdr3_nt: TGTGCCAGTGGACAGGCCACAGATACGCAGTATTTT
v_call: TRBV7-9; cdr3_length: 12; d_call: NA; j_call: TRBJ2-1; clone_size: NA; cdr3_aa: CASSLLAYEQFF; cdr3_nt: TGTGCCAGCAGCTTACTAGCCTATGAGCAGTTCTTC
v_call: TRBV27; cdr3_length: 13; d_call: NA; j_call: TRBJ1-2; clone_size: NA; cdr3_aa: CASSWAAGYGYTF; cdr3_nt: TGTGCCAGCAGTTGGGCAGCAGGCTATGGCTACACCTTC
v_call: TRBV7-3; cdr3_length: 13; d_call: NA; j_call: TRBJ2-5; clone_size: once; cdr3_aa: CASSPHPQETQYF; cdr3_nt: TGTGCCAGCAGCCCCCATCCACAAGAGACCCAGTACTTC
v_call: TRBV11-2; cdr3_length: 15; d_call: TRBD1; j_call: TRBJ2-7; clone_size: NA; cdr3_aa: CASSLEAGQVREQYF; cdr3_nt: TGTGCCAGCAGCTTAGAGGCAGGACAGGTGAGAGAGCAGTACTTC
v_call: TRBV29-1; cdr3_length: 13; d_call: TRBD2; j_call: TRBJ2-5; clone_size: NA; cdr3_aa: CSVELAGGETQYF; cdr3_nt: TGCAGCGTTGAACTAGCGGGGGGGGAGACCCAGTACTTC
v_call: TRBV10-2; cdr3_length: 16; d_call: NA; j_call: TRBJ2-5; clone_size: NA; cdr3_aa: CASSEAGTRRQETQYF; cdr3_nt: TGCGCCAGCAGTGAAGCCGGGACACGACGACAAGAGACCCAGTACTTC
v_call: TRBV12-3/TRBV12-4; cdr3_length: 14; d_call: NA; j_call: TRBJ1-2; clone_size: NA; cdr3_aa: CASSRTDFNYGYTF; cdr3_nt: TGTGCCAGCAGTCGGACAGATTTTAACTATGGCTACACCTTC
v_call: TRBV10-3; cdr3_length: 14; d_call: TRBD1; j_call: TRBJ1-2; clone_size: NA; cdr3_aa: CAIRYTGGWYGYTF; cdr3_nt: TGTGCCATCAGGTATACAGGGGGCTGGTATGGCTACACCTTC
v_call: TRBV6-5; cdr3_length: 15; d_call: NA; j_call: TRBJ2-6; clone_size: few; cdr3_aa: CASSPRGSGANVLTF; cdr3_nt: TGTGCCAGCAGCCCCCGGGGCTCTGGGGCCAACGTCCTGACTTTC
v_call: TRBV30; cdr3_length: 15; d_call: NA; j_call: TRBJ1-2; clone_size: NA; cdr3_aa: CAWAILGRSNYGYTF; cdr3_nt: TGTGCCTGGGCAATACTGGGGCGGAGTAACTATGGCTACACCTTC
v_call: TRBV7-2; cdr3_length: 15; d_call: NA; j_call: TRBJ2-7; clone_size: few; cdr3_aa: CASSLWQGGTYEQYF; cdr3_nt: TGTGCCAGCAGCTTATGGCAGGGGGGGACCTACGAGCAGTACTTC
v_call: TRBV3-1; cdr3_length: 17; d_call: TRBD2; j_call: TRBJ2-2; clone_size: NA; cdr3_aa: CASSQFRREGNTGELFF; cdr3_nt: TGTGCCAGCAGCCAATTTCGCAGGGAGGGGAACACCGGGGAGCTGTTTTTT
v_call: TRBV7-9; cdr3_length: 15; d_call: NA; j_call: TRBJ1-4; clone_size: NA; cdr3_aa: CASSLRPEQAQGLFF; cdr3_nt: TGTGCCAGCAGCTTACGACCGGAGCAGGCTCAAGGACTGTTTTTT
v_call: TRBV7-2; cdr3_length: 15; d_call: NA; j_call: TRBJ2-7; clone_size: NA; cdr3_aa: CASSLVEGALYEQYF; cdr3_nt: TGTGCCAGCAGCTTAGTGGAGGGGGCGTTATACGAGCAGTACTTC
v_call: TRBV6-1; cdr3_length: 13; d_call: TRBD1; j_call: TRBJ1-5; clone_size: NA; cdr3_aa: CASSESGGQPQHF; cdr3_nt: TGTGCCAGCAGTGAATCAGGGGGTCAGCCCCAGCATTTT
v_call: TRBV29-1; cdr3_length: 15; d_call: NA; j_call: TRBJ1-1; clone_size: NA; cdr3_aa: CSVGLGTRRLTEAFF; cdr3_nt: TGCAGCGTTGGCCTCGGGACACGCCGGCTCACTGAAGCTTTCTTT
v_call: TRBV7-2; cdr3_length: 14; d_call: TRBD2; j_call: TRBJ2-1; clone_size: NA; cdr3_aa: CASSPGGSQREQFF; cdr3_nt: TGTGCCAGCAGCCCGGGAGGGTCCCAGAGGGAGCAGTTCTTC
v_call: TRBV3-1; cdr3_length: 15; d_call: NA; j_call: TRBJ1-5; clone_size: NA; cdr3_aa: CASSQGGVSNQPQHF; cdr3_nt: TGTGCCAGCAGCCAAGGGGGGGTTAGCAATCAGCCCCAGCATTTT
v_call: TRBV24-1; cdr3_length: 16; d_call: NA; j_call: TRBJ2-7; clone_size: NA; cdr3_aa: CATSLTGTGNLYEQYF; cdr3_nt: TGTGCCACCAGCTTGACCGGGACTGGAAACCTATACGAGCAGTACTTC
v_call: TRBV20-1; cdr3_length: 12; d_call: NA; j_call: TRBJ1-5; clone_size: NA; cdr3_aa: CSASRPNQPQHF; cdr3_nt: TGCAGTGCTAGTCGCCCAAATCAGCCCCAGCATTTT
v_call: TRBV30; cdr3_length: 14; d_call: NA; j_call: TRBJ1-4; clone_size: NA; cdr3_aa: CAWSLGQSNEKLFF; cdr3_nt: TGTGCCTGGAGTCTGGGTCAAAGCAATGAAAAACTGTTTTTT
v_call: TRBV7-2; cdr3_length: 14; d_call: NA; j_call: TRBJ2-7; clone_size: once; cdr3_aa: CASSLTNPSYEQYF; cdr3_nt: TGTGCCAGCAGCTTGACTAACCCATCCTACGAGCAGTACTTC
v_call: TRBV5-4; cdr3_length: 14; d_call: NA; j_call: TRBJ2-3; clone_size: once; cdr3_aa: CASSLDGGWDTQYF; cdr3_nt: TGTGCCAGCAGCTTGGATGGGGGTTGGGATACGCAGTATTTT
v_call: TRBV9; cdr3_length: 13; d_call: NA; j_call: TRBJ1-6; clone_size: NA; cdr3_aa: CASSVEVNSPLHF; cdr3_nt: TGTGCCAGCAGCGTAGAGGTTAATTCACCCCTCCACTTT
v_call: TRBV5-1; cdr3_length: 15; d_call: NA; j_call: TRBJ2-7; clone_size: NA; cdr3_aa: CASSLDSSSFYEQYF; cdr3_nt: TGCGCCAGCAGCTTGGACAGCTCCTCTTTCTACGAGCAGTACTTC
v_call: TRBV5-1; cdr3_length: 12; d_call: NA; j_call: TRBJ2-3; clone_size: once; cdr3_aa: CASSARSDTQYF; cdr3_nt: TGCGCCAGCAGCGCACGGTCGGATACGCAGTATTTT
v_call: TRBV5-1; cdr3_length: 13; d_call: NA; j_call: TRBJ1-1; clone_size: NA; cdr3_aa: CASSLALNTEAFF; cdr3_nt: TGCGCCAGCAGCTTGGCCCTGAACACTGAAGCTTTCTTT
v_call: TRBV29-1; cdr3_length: 14; d_call: NA; j_call: TRBJ2-2; clone_size: NA; cdr3_aa: CSVGRDTNTGELFF; cdr3_nt: TGCAGCGTTGGTAGAGACACCAACACCGGGGAGCTGTTTTTT
v_call: TRBV6-2/TRBV6-3; cdr3_length: 13; d_call: NA; j_call: TRBJ1-5; clone_size: NA; cdr3_aa: CASRLVGQIAQHF; cdr3_nt: TGTGCCAGCAGATTAGTCGGACAGATCGCCCAGCATTTT
v_call: TRBV7-9; cdr3_length: 15; d_call: NA; j_call: TRBJ1-6; clone_size: NA; cdr3_aa: CASSLMTAYNSPLHF; cdr3_nt: TGTGCCAGCAGCTTAATGACAGCATATAATTCACCCCTCCACTTT
v_call: TRBV20-1; cdr3_length: 14; d_call: NA; j_call: TRBJ1-1; clone_size: NA; cdr3_aa: CSARGPGANTEAFF; cdr3_nt: TGCAGTGCTAGAGGTCCGGGGGCGAACACTGAAGCTTTCTTT
v_call: TRBV6-1; cdr3_length: 12; d_call: NA; j_call: TRBJ1-5; clone_size: few; cdr3_aa: CAEGNSNQPQHF; cdr3_nt: TGTGCCGAGGGGAATAGCAATCAGCCCCAGCATTTT
v_call: TRBV30; cdr3_length: 13; d_call: TRBD1; j_call: TRBJ1-1; clone_size: once; cdr3_aa: CAWSQGADTEAFF; cdr3_nt: TGTGCCTGGAGTCAGGGGGCGGACACTGAAGCTTTCTTT
v_call: TRBV6-1; cdr3_length: 12; d_call: NA; j_call: TRBJ2-7; clone_size: NA; cdr3_aa: CASSEGPAEQYF; cdr3_nt: TGTGCCAGCAGTGAAGGGCCGGCCGAGCAGTACTTC
v_call: TRBV6-1; cdr3_length: 14; d_call: TRBD1; j_call: TRBJ1-2; clone_size: NA; cdr3_aa: CASTLRTGDYGYTF; cdr3_nt: TGTGCCAGCACCCTCAGGACAGGGGACTATGGCTACACCTTC
v_call: TRBV4-3; cdr3_length: 15; d_call: TRBD1; j_call: TRBJ2-2; clone_size: once; cdr3_aa: CASSWGQGSTGELFF; cdr3_nt: TGCGCCAGCAGCTGGGGACAGGGGAGCACCGGGGAGCTGTTTTTT
v_call: TRBV29-1; cdr3_length: 12; d_call: TRBD1; j_call: TRBJ2-7; clone_size: NA; cdr3_aa: CSVERGPYEQYF; cdr3_nt: TGCAGCGTTGAAAGGGGGCCCTACGAGCAGTACTTC
v_call: TRBV6-1; cdr3_length: 16; d_call: NA; j_call: TRBJ1-1; clone_size: NA; cdr3_aa: CASSGSADVFSTEAFF; cdr3_nt: TGTGCCAGCAGTGGGAGCGCTGACGTATTCAGCACTGAAGCTTTCTTT
v_call: TRBV7-9; cdr3_length: 14; d_call: NA; j_call: TRBJ2-1; clone_size: NA; cdr3_aa: CASLRASSYNEQFF; cdr3_nt: TGTGCCAGCCTTCGGGCGAGCTCCTACAATGAGCAGTTCTTC
v_call: TRBV5-1; cdr3_length: 16; d_call: TRBD2; j_call: TRBJ2-3; clone_size: NA; cdr3_aa: CASSWDYREGPDTQYF; cdr3_nt: TGCGCCAGCAGCTGGGACTATCGGGAGGGACCAGATACGCAGTATTTT
v_call: TRBV20-1; cdr3_length: 13; d_call: NA; j_call: TRBJ2-7; clone_size: NA; cdr3_aa: CSAKRGQDYEQYF; cdr3_nt: TGCAGTGCTAAGAGGGGCCAGGACTACGAGCAGTACTTC
v_call: TRBV7-8; cdr3_length: 17; d_call: TRBD1; j_call: TRBJ2-2; clone_size: NA; cdr3_aa: CASSLGPMTGFTGELFF; cdr3_nt: TGTGCCAGCAGCTTAGGCCCCATGACAGGGTTCACCGGGGAGCTGTTTTTT
v_call: TRBV19; cdr3_length: 15; d_call: NA; j_call: TRBJ2-5; clone_size: NA; cdr3_aa: CASSIRTGFGETQYF; cdr3_nt: TGTGCCAGTAGTATTCGAACAGGGTTCGGAGAGACCCAGTACTTC